This T cell receptor beta chain was sequenced during a study of blood T cell repertoires in COVID-19. The CDR3 is 14 amino acids. Trimming cost V 1 base and J 1 base, with 7 bases left between them. The germline V gene has CDR1 LGHDT and CDR2 YNNKEL (reference sequence). TCRdb's table, derived via immunoSEQ multiplex PCR, lists solely in-frame clones and lacks some. The data show some 52,000 clones, 90% seen once. Sequenced: peripheral blood. The chain employs TRBV3-1 (or the pseudogene TRBV3-2) and TRBJ1-1; D gene uncertain. The sequence derives from a human donor in a cohort sampled during active COVID-19. DNA for the CDR3: TGTGCCAGCAGCCAAGGGTCAGGGAACACTGAAGCTTTCTTT. Residues: CASSQGSGNTEAFF.